Included here is one T cell receptor beta chain sequence, with context. This sample was taken from a study of shared clonotypes between healthy human individuals. At the level of the study: Donors had three CD4 naive, three CD4 memory, two CD8 naive and one CD8 memory plate apiece.

This CDR3 is 14 amino acids long. The ends were cut back, 2 bases at V and 4 bases at J, with 14 bases in the middle. The germline gives CDR1 GTSNPN, CDR2 SVGIG (reference sequence). The material for each subset, its genomic DNA, was split evenly across several immunoSEQ plates. Method: immunoSEQ multiplex PCR; TCRdb's copy keeps in-frame clones and lacks some. The sample yields millions of clones, roughly 94% seen once. The source material was naive CD4+ T cells sorted from blood. Described subset: CD45RA+ positively selected. The genes are TRBV30 and TRBJ1-1; D remains unclear. The clonotype originates from a man between 18 and 35 years old in good health. CDR3 loop: CAWSRDPGFTEAFF. CDR3 nucleotides: TGTGCCTGGAGTAGGGATCCGGGGTTCACTGAAGCTTTCTTT.